One sample yielded the 15 T cell receptor beta chains listed below, sequenced in a study of CD8 T cells in ankylosing spondylitis. One entry per CDR3 protein, called by TCRdb with MiXCR from the 5' RACE reads. The sample lists 300,000 to 350,000 distinct CDR3 sequences, less than 25% occurring once. The source material was blood, either unsorted or a sorted T cell fraction (not recorded which). All receptors come from a female donor with ankylosing spondylitis or in good health (not recorded which).

As DNA, the CDR3 is TGTGCCACCGAGACTAGCGGGAAACACGAGCAGTACTTC. Translation gives CATETSGKHEQYF. This rearrangement joins TRBV28 to TRBJ2-7; 11 bases are a match to TRBD2. V was clipped by 10 bases and J by 5 bases; unmatched bases: 7. The length of the CDR3 is 13 residues. Looked up from germline, CDR1 is MDHEN and CDR2 is SYDVKM.

The DNA for the CDR3 is TGCAGTGCTCGGCCTTTAACTGAAGCTTTCTTT. Residues: CSARPLTEAFF. V and J are TRBV20-1 and TRBJ1-1; D remains ambiguous. V lost 5 bases, J lost 5 bases, and 9 bases lay in between. Germline CDR1 is DFQATT and CDR2 is SNEGSKA (reference sequence). The CDR3 sequence is 11 residues long.

The table lists this clonotype with a few counts. The genes are TRBV29-1 and TRBJ2-4; D may correspond to TRBD1 or TRBD2 (5 bases each). The V end was cut by 3 bases, the J end by 9 bases, with 9 bases between. CDR1 is SQVTM, CDR2 ANQGSEA, per germline. CDR3 size: 11 residues. The chain's CDR3 is CSVEGVGIQYF. In DNA form, the CDR3 reads TGCAGCGTTGAGGGGGTGGGCATTCAGTACTTC. Looking up the rest from reference TRBV29-1 and TRBJ2-4 gives the full variable domain: SAVISQKPSRDICQRGTSLTIQCQVDSQVTMMFWYRQQPGQSLTLIATANQGSEATYESGFVIDKFPISRPNLTFSTLTVSNMSPEDSSIYLCSVEGVGIQYFGAGTRLSVL.

This clonotype was seen only a few times. The CDR3 is CATSDPATGTTGELFF. CDR3 nucleotides: TGTGCCACCAGTGACCCGGCCACGGGAACCACCGGGGAGCTGTTTTTT. The chain couples TRBV24-1 to TRBJ2-2; the D gene is possibly TRBD2 (5 bases). Per the germline V gene, CDR1 is KGHDR and CDR2 is SFDVKD. Trimming removed 4 bases from V and 4 bases from J, with 15 bases in between. The CDR3 is made up of 16 amino acids.

The V call is TRBV20-1, the J call TRBJ2-1; TRBD2 agrees at 9 bases. Germline CDR1 DFQATT, CDR2 SNEGSKA (reference sequence). CDR3 length: 16 residues. V dropped 2 bases and J dropped 3; count of bases not matched to a gene: 8. The CDR3, as DNA: TGCAGTGCTAGACCTCCAGCGGGAGGACTCTACAATGAGCAGTTCTTC. This gives the protein CSARPPAGGLYNEQFF.

The chain joins TRBV7-2 to TRBJ1-1, with D hard to call. CDR3 length: 14 residues. Germline assignment: CDR1 SGHTA and CDR2 FQGNSA. Trimming removed 4 bases at V and 1 base at J, with 10 bases between. The CDR3 region has the DNA TGTGCCAGCAGCTACCGGACGGAGAACACTGAAGCTTTCTTT. It specifies CASSYRTENTEAFF.

Only a few counts were recorded for this clonotype. The chain links TRBV20-1 to TRBJ2-2; D might be TRBD1 or TRBD2, each matching 5 bases. Looked up from germline, CDR1 is DFQATT and CDR2 is SNEGSKA (reference sequence). The ends were cut back, 0 bases at V and 1 base at J, with 18 bases in the middle. The CDR3 consists of 18 residues. CDR3 sequence reads: CSARDSGVGTRNTGELFF. In DNA, the CDR3 is TGCAGTGCTAGAGATTCCGGGGTGGGGACCCGGAACACCGGGGAGCTGTTTTTT.

This sequence joins TRBV15 and TRBJ2-4; D is undetermined. V dropped 8 bases and J dropped 3 bases, with 14 bases sitting between them. Germline lookup yields CDR1 LNHNV and CDR2 YYDKDF (reference sequence). The CDR3 runs 14 residues. The CDR3 spells CATRNGRIKNIQYF. DNA of the CDR3: TGTGCCACCCGCAATGGGCGGATCAAAAACATTCAGTACTTC.

V usage is TRBV28 and J usage is TRBJ2-4; TRBD2 matches at 11 bases. Germline loops: CDR1 MDHEN, CDR2 SYDVKM. CDR3 length: 20 amino acids. J was trimmed by 1 base and V by 6 bases; bases with no gene match: 17. The CDR3 loop reads CASRNSGLAGPRGAKNIQYF. CDR3 sequence (DNA): TGTGCCAGCAGAAACTCTGGACTAGCGGGCCCTAGGGGGGCCAAAAACATTCAGTACTTC.

This clonotype appeared many times. The chain is built from TRBV20-1 and TRBJ2-7, with TRBD2 matching over 8 bases. The CDR3 has 13 residues. V shed 4 bases, J shed 5 bases, and the junction held 7 bases outside the gene matches. From germline, CDR1 is DFQATT and CDR2 SNEGSKA (reference sequence). In DNA form, the CDR3 reads TGCAGTGCTATTCGGGGGGGACGGAACGAGCAGTACTTC. As protein: CSAIRGGRNEQYF.

This chain uses TRBV11-3 with TRBJ2-1, with D perhaps matching TRBD2 (5 bases). The ends were cut back, 1 base at V and 10 bases at J, with 5 bases in the middle. The CDR3 loop spans 11 amino acids. Germline values: CDR1 SGHNT, CDR2 YENEEA. In DNA form, the CDR3 reads TGTGCCAGCAGCTTAGGGGAGGAGCAGTTCTTC. Translated: CASSLGEEQFF.

This chain links TRBV4-3 with TRBJ2-3; D is tentatively TRBD1 or TRBD2 (5 bases each). This CDR3 comprises 14 residues. V was pared by 3 bases and J by 4 bases, with 11 bases between. CDR1 LGHNA and CDR2 YSLEER come from the germline V gene. For the CDR3, the DNA is TGCGCCAGCAGCCAGGGACGCACCTCAGATACGCAGTATTTT. It yields the protein CASSQGRTSDTQYF.

The rearrangement uses TRBV28 and TRBJ2-7; D is undetermined. The V end was cut by 7 bases, the J end by 2 bases, with 9 bases between. The CDR3 is 12 amino acids. Germline V CDR1 and CDR2: MDHEN, SYDVKM. CDR3 in amino acids: CASMRRPYEQYF. CDR3 DNA: TGTGCCAGCATGAGGAGACCCTACGAGCAGTACTTC.

The rearrangement joins TRBV7-9 to TRBJ2-3, with 13 bases identical to TRBD2. From germline, CDR1 is SEHNR and CDR2 FQNEAQ (reference sequence). V gave up 3 bases and J gave up 3 bases; unmatched junction bases: 6. The CDR3 is 17 residues long. The CDR3 DNA reads TGTGCCAGCAGCTTCGGACTAGCGGGAGATAAGACAGATACGCAGTATTTT. Translation: CASSFGLAGDKTDTQYF.

V and J are TRBV20-1 and TRBJ2-1, with 9 nucleotides matching TRBD2. J gave up 6 bases and V 0 bases, and 3 bases lay outside the gene matches. CDR1 and CDR2 from the germline V gene are DFQATT and SNEGSKA (reference sequence). CDR3 length: 14 amino acids. The CDR3 loop reads CSARDGGRANEQFF. CDR3 DNA: TGCAGTGCTAGAGATGGCGGGAGGGCCAATGAGCAGTTCTTC.